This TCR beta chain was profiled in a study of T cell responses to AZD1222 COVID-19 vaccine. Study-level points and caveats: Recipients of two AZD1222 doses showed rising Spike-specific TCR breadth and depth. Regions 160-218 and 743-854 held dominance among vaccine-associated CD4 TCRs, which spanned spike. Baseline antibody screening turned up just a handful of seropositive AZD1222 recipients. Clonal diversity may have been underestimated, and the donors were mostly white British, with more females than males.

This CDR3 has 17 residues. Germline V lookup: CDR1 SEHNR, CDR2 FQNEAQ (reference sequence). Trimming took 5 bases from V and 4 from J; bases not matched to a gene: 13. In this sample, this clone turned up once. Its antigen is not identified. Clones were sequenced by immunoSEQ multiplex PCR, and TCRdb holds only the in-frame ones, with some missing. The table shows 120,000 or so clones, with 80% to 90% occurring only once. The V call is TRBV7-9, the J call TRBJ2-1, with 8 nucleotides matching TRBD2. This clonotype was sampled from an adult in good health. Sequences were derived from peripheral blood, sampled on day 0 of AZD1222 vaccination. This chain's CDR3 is CASSQETSAGPYNEQFF. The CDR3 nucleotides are TGTGCCAGCAGCCAAGAGACTAGCGCAGGGCCATACAATGAGCAGTTCTTC. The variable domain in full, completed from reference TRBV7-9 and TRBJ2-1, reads DTGVSQNPRHKITKRGQNVTFRCDPISEHNRLYWYRQTLGQGPEFLTYFQNEAQLEKSRLLSDRFSAERPKGSFSTLEIQRTEQGDSAMYLCASSQETSAGPYNEQFFGPGTRLTVL.